This T cell receptor (beta chain) appears in the sequencing data of a study of blood T cell repertoires in COVID-19. Across the whole study: Samples of COVID-19 (acute and convalescent) were obtained from the United States, Italy and Spain.

J was trimmed by 8 bases and V by 1 base; bases with no gene match: 10. Germline-derived CDR1 and CDR2 are MGHDK and SYGVNS. The CDR3 length is 17 residues. Authors' analysis steps: Using reference gene primer amplification, nucleated cell counts were estimated. Produced via immunoSEQ multiplex PCR; TCRdb's table is partial and in-frame only. V and J calls and clone size follow that table, whereas D and trimming were derived from the DNA. Here the sample spans 110,000 or so clones, 75% to 90% being singletons. The sequence derives from a human donor in a cohort sampled during active COVID-19. The sample consisted of peripheral blood. V is TRBV25-1 and J is TRBJ2-1, with TRBD2 matching 11 bases. The CDR3 coding sequence is TGTGCCAGCAGTGAATCAACCTGGGGTAGCGGGGGGGATGAGCAGTTCTTC. Translated, it gives CASSESTWGSGGDEQFF.